This entry describes one T cell receptor beta chain. The antigen is unknown. This specimen belongs to a study of T-cell reconstitution after alpha-beta-depleted transplantation in children. Overall study results and limits: Newly made T cells mostly supplied T-cell counts and diversity one year after transplant. There were reportedly several hundred expanded graft clones from which alpha-beta T cells came about two months after transplant. Some patients showed high day-60 TCRbeta diversity, which derived from surviving recipient T cells and thymic progenitors.

Unique molecular identifiers were built into the TCRbeta library. TCRdb redid the calling of the PCR reads with MiXCR, one entry per CDR3 protein. The sample records 610,000 or so distinct CDR3 sequences, approximately 30% being singletons. Germline-derived CDR1 and CDR2 are LNHNV and YYDKDF (reference sequence). This CDR3 is 16 amino acids long. V was pared by 0 bases and J by 2 bases, with 11 bases between. The sequence was obtained from a boy younger than two with Wiskott-Aldrich syndrome, due to receive a stem cell transplant. This chain joins TRBV15 and TRBJ1-5; a possible D gene is TRBD1 (6 bases). The sequences come from PBMCs, collected before TCRalphabeta/CD19-depleted stem cell transplant. CDR3 DNA sequence: TGTGCCACCAGCAGAGATCGGCAGGGGCGCAATCAGCCCCAGCATTTT. Translating it yields CATSRDRQGRNQPQHF. The whole variable domain, filled in from reference TRBV15 and TRBJ1-5, reads DAMVIQNPRYQVTQFGKPVTLSCSQTLNHNVMYWYQQKSSQAPKLLFHYYDKDFNNEADTPDNFQSRRPNTSFCFLDIRSPGLGDTAMYLCATSRDRQGRNQPQHFGDGTRLSIL.